Listed here are 13 T cell receptor beta chains from one sample, sequenced in a study of vaccination and CD4 T cells after COVID-19. The Oncomine TCR Beta short-read assay was applied to DNA of cultured CD4+ T cells. From the PCR reads, TCRdb called clonotypes with MiXCR, one entry per CDR3 protein. The sample includes about 4,600 distinct CDR3 sequences, roughly 29% seen only once; the top ten take 25% to 35%. The treatment: approximately 10-day PBMC culture with coronavirus spike peptide pools or control peptides (ViraFEST assay). These receptors have no known antigen. The specimen sequenced was CD4+ T cells from blood, cultured in vitro. The source is a human donor who had recovered from COVID-19.

The rearrangement joins TRBV29-1 to TRBJ1-2; TRBD1 is a possible D gene (6 bases). V was clipped by 4 bases and J by 8 bases, with 17 bases between them. CDR1 and CDR2 (germline): SQVTM, ANQGSEA. The CDR3 contains 13 residues. CDR3 residues: CSVAYVGGGGYTF. The DNA of the CDR3 is TGCAGCGTTGCTTACGTGGGGGGCGGCGGCTACACCTTC.

Only a few counts were recorded for this clonotype. The chain combines TRBV7-9 with TRBJ1-5; D not certain. The ends were cut back, 2 bases at V and 2 bases at J, with 4 bases in the middle. CDR1 SEHNR and CDR2 FQNEAQ come from the germline V gene (reference sequence). The CDR3 has 13 residues. CDR3 amino acids: CASSLRGNQPQHF. For the CDR3, the DNA is TGTGCCAGCAGCTTACGGGGCAATCAGCCCCAGCATTTT.

The J gene is TRBJ1-2, the V gene TRBV20-1; TRBD1 is a possible D gene (6 bases). V dropped 1 base and J dropped 8 bases, with 11 bases sitting between them. This CDR3 spans 12 amino acids. CDR1 and CDR2 (germline): DFQATT, SNEGSKA (reference sequence). CDR3 amino acids: CSARGGGWGYTF. CDR3 in DNA: TGCAGTGCTAGAGGAGGGGGGTGGGGCTACACCTTC.

The chain uses TRBV27 and TRBJ2-5; 14 bases map to TRBD2. Germline V gene data show CDR1 as MNHEY and CDR2 as SMNVEV (reference sequence). The junction had 16 bases not matched to a gene; V was cut back by 3 bases and J by 4 bases. The CDR3 covers 20 residues. The CDR3 is CASSFKPPAGTSGGLETQYF. The CDR3 DNA reads as TGTGCCAGCAGTTTTAAGCCGCCGGCCGGGACTAGCGGGGGTTTAGAGACCCAGTACTTC.

This clonotype showed up just a few times. This sequence joins TRBV20-1 and TRBJ2-5, with a possible D match to TRBD1 (6 bases). This CDR3 region has 15 residues. CDR1 and CDR2 from the germline V gene are DFQATT and SNEGSKA (reference sequence). V lost 5 bases to trimming and J lost 1 base, with 17 bases between them. CDR3 nucleotides: TGCAGTGCTGCCCGACTCAAAGGGGGCCAAGAGACCCAGTACTTC. Protein sequence: CSAARLKGGQETQYF.

V is TRBV6-1 and J is TRBJ1-2; perhaps TRBD1 as D (6 bases). This CDR3 is 15 amino acids long. The germline V gene encodes CDR1 MNHNS and CDR2 SASEGT. V dropped 2 bases and J dropped 2 bases, with 12 bases sitting between them. The CDR3 region is CASSEYRVSNYGYTF. CDR3 sequence (DNA): TGTGCCAGCAGTGAATACAGGGTTTCCAACTATGGCTACACCTTC.

This clonotype was observed a few times. The V call is TRBV20-1, the J call TRBJ2-5, with 9 nucleotides matching TRBD1. The CDR3 runs 15 residues. J lost 7 bases, V lost 4 bases, and 13 bases had no gene match. Germline CDR1 is DFQATT and CDR2 is SNEGSKA (reference sequence). DNA of the CDR3: TGCAGTGCTATTGCCCGGGACAGGGACTTGGGGACCCAGTACTTC. This codes for CSAIARDRDLGTQYF.

V gene TRBV6-1 combines with J gene TRBJ1-2; the D gene is possibly TRBD1 (5 bases). V was clipped by 6 bases and J by 0 bases, with 20 bases between them. The CDR3 totals 17 residues. Germline V lookup: CDR1 MNHNS, CDR2 SASEGT. CDR3 sequence (DNA): TGTGCCAGCAGACCGATCCGGGGGACGGTGACTAACTATGGCTACACCTTC. Translation gives CASRPIRGTVTNYGYTF.

The chain combines TRBV20-1 with TRBJ1-2; D perhaps matches TRBD1 (6 bases). The CDR3 is 13 residues long. CDR1 is DFQATT, CDR2 SNEGSKA, per germline (reference sequence). Deletions cut 2 bases from V and 4 bases from J, with 11 bases between. The CDR3 DNA is TGCAGTGCTAGAAAGGGGGATTCCTATGGCTACACCTTC. Its translation: CSARKGDSYGYTF.

The rearrangement links TRBV10-1 to TRBJ2-2; perhaps TRBD1 as D (5 bases). The CDR3 loop spans 15 amino acids. The V gene lost 3 bases and the J gene lost 1 base, with 9 bases spanning the gap. In germline, CDR1 is WNHNN, CDR2 SYGVQD (reference sequence). CDR3 coding DNA: TGCGCCAGCAGTGAACACAGGATGAACACCGGGGAGCTGTTTTTT. This translates into CASSEHRMNTGELFF.

The J gene is TRBJ2-7, the V gene TRBV4-2; 11 bases map to TRBD1. The CDR3 is made up of 16 amino acids. Germline V gives CDR1 LGHNA, CDR2 YNFKEQ. V shed 3 bases, J shed 3 bases, and the junction held 7 bases outside the gene matches. The CDR3 reads CASSHTTGTGGYEQYF. CDR3 in DNA: TGTGCCAGCAGCCATACCACCGGGACAGGGGGCTACGAGCAGTACTTC.

V usage is TRBV12-3 or TRBV12-4 and J usage is TRBJ1-1, with 7 bases that match TRBD1. After removal of 5 bases from V and 4 bases from J, the junction contained 10 bases not matched to a gene. The CDR3 runs to 15 residues. The DNA of the CDR3 is TGTGCCAGCAGTGATCAAGGACAGGTGGTCACTGAAGCTTTCTTT. It codes for CASSDQGQVVTEAFF.

The gene calls are TRBV2 and TRBJ2-7, with 8 nucleotides matching TRBD2. Losses at the gene ends were 10 bases for V and 6 bases for J; bases not matched to a gene: 17. The CDR3 contains 15 residues. Germline V gene data show CDR1 as SNHLY and CDR2 as FYNNEI. The DNA for the CDR3 is TGTGCCACACAAACGACCGGGAGGGCCTCTTCCGAGCAGTACTTC. Its translation: CATQTTGRASSEQYF. Drawing the rest from reference TRBV2 and TRBJ2-7, the complete variable domain is EPEVTQTPSHQVTQMGQEVILRCVPISNHLYFYWYRQILGQKVEFLVSFYNNEISEKSEIFDDQFSVERPDGSNFTLKIRSTKLEDSAMYFCATQTTGRASSEQYFGPGTRLTVT.